Below are 17 T cell receptor beta chains sequenced from a single sample in a study of siplizumab effects on memory and regulatory T cells. The protocol was immunoSEQ multiplex PCR, while the TCRdb copy is restricted to in-frame clones and leaves out a portion. This table holds around 95,000 clones, approximately 94% found once. The sequenced sample was non-Treg CD4+ T cells sorted from blood. Receptor source: a human donor in good health.

The V call is TRBV19, the J call TRBJ1-5; TRBD1 matches at 7 bases. Germline lookup yields CDR1 LNHDA and CDR2 SQIVND (reference sequence). The CDR3 contains 17 residues. Trimming at V came to 5 bases and at J to 0 bases, leaving 10 bases not matched to a gene. CDR3: CASSPKGQTDSNQPQHF. CDR3 DNA: TGTGCCAGTAGTCCAAAGGGACAGACAGATAGCAATCAGCCCCAGCATTTT.

The chain uses TRBV6-1 and TRBJ2-7, with 8 bases aligning to TRBD1. The V gene end was trimmed by 5 bases and the J gene end by 2 bases; junction bases not matched to a gene: 2. Germline CDR1 reads MNHNS; CDR2 reads SASEGT. This CDR3 contains 13 residues. The CDR3 DNA follows: TGTGCCAGCAGTTCGGACAGGGCCTACGAGCAGTACTTC. Translating it yields CASSSDRAYEQYF.

The V call is TRBV28, the J call TRBJ2-5; 7 bases are a match to TRBD1. The germline V gene has CDR1 MDHEN and CDR2 SYDVKM. The CDR3 extends over 14 amino acids. V lost 2 bases, J lost 4 bases, and 4 bases stayed unmatched. Written as DNA, the CDR3 is TGTGCCAGCAGTTTACGTAGGGGGCGAGAGACCCAGTACTTC. It encodes CASSLRRGRETQYF.

The J gene is TRBJ2-1, the V gene TRBV5-1; TRBD1 aligns across 9 bases. The germline CDR1 and CDR2 sequences are SGHRS and YFSETQ. The ends lost 4 bases at V and 9 bases at J; junction bases unmatched: 20. The CDR3 has 18 residues. The CDR3 DNA sequence: TGCGCCAGCAGCCGACAGGGAGAAACAGGGGGCCCGTCCAGTGAGCAGTTCTTC. It encodes CASSRQGETGGPSSEQFF. Together with reference TRBV5-1 and TRBJ2-1, the CDR3 gives the full variable domain: KAGVTQTPRYLIKTRGQQVTLSCSPISGHRSVSWYQQTPGQGLQFLFEYFSETQRNKGNFPGRFSGRQFSNSRSEMNVSTLELGDSALYLCASSRQGETGGPSSEQFFGPGTRLTVL.

This chain connects TRBV5-1 to TRBJ2-3; 11 bases are a match to TRBD1. The CDR3 is 16 residues long. The germline CDR1 and CDR2 sequences are SGHRS and YFSETQ. The V segment lost 4 bases and the J segment 1 base; nucleotides outside the gene matches: 5. As DNA, the CDR3 is TGCGCCAGCAGCCACGGACAGGGGGCTGGCACAGATACGCAGTATTTT. Amino acid sequence: CASSHGQGAGTDTQYF.

V usage is TRBV27 and J usage is TRBJ1-2, with 7 nucleotides matching TRBD1. This CDR3 has 15 amino acids. The germline CDR1 and CDR2 sequences are MNHEY and SMNVEV (reference sequence). V gave up 6 bases and J gave up 2 bases; unmatched junction bases: 9. Here the CDR3 reads CASSTTGTANYGYTF. In nucleotides, the CDR3 is TGTGCCAGCAGCACTACCGGGACAGCGAACTATGGCTACACCTTC.

The CDR3 protein is CASGESSYEQYF. As DNA, the CDR3 is TGTGCCAGCGGGGAGAGCTCCTACGAGCAGTACTTC. The rearrangement joins TRBV6-5 to TRBJ2-7; D might be TRBD2 (5 bases). The V gene lost 8 bases and the J gene lost 0 bases, with 8 bases spanning the gap. Per the germline V gene, CDR1 is MNHEY and CDR2 is SVGAGI. CDR3 size: 12 residues.

V usage is TRBV7-8 and J usage is TRBJ2-1, with 7 bases fitting TRBD2. The CDR3 consists of 15 residues. CDR1 and CDR2 (germline): SGHVS, FQNEAQ. J lost 7 bases, V lost 4 bases, and 10 bases had no gene match. CDR3 sequence: CASSWGGTAVNEQFF. The CDR3 DNA is TGTGCCAGCAGCTGGGGGGGAACAGCGGTGAATGAGCAGTTCTTC. The variable domain in full, completed from reference TRBV7-8 and TRBJ2-1, reads GAGVSQSPRYKVAKRGQDVALRCDPISGHVSLFWYQQALGQGPEFLTYFQNEAQLDKSGLPSDRFFAERPEGSVSTLKIQRTQQEDSAVYLCASSWGGTAVNEQFFGPGTRLTVL.

The chain recombines TRBV11-2 with TRBJ2-3, with 13 bases matching TRBD2. From germline, CDR1 is SGHAT and CDR2 FQNNGV. This CDR3 has 17 residues. Unmatched junction bases numbered 7, after V lost 5 bases and J lost 2 bases. The CDR3 coding sequence is TGTGCCAGCAGCCCGGGACTAGCGGGACTTGCCACAGATACGCAGTATTTT. Amino acid sequence: CASSPGLAGLATDTQYF.

This rearrangement joins TRBV18 to TRBJ2-7, with D tentatively TRBD2 (6 bases). The CDR3 covers 16 residues. V lost 2 bases to trimming and J lost 3 bases, with 17 bases between them. CDR1 KGHSH and CDR2 LQKENI come from the germline V gene. CDR3 amino acids: CASSPSWDSKGYEQYF. CDR3 DNA: TGTGCCAGCTCACCAAGTTGGGACTCCAAGGGCTACGAGCAGTACTTC.

The sample holds one count of this clone. The chain has TRBV13 and TRBJ2-3, with TRBD2 as a possible D gene (6 bases). The germline CDR1 and CDR2 sequences are PRHDT and FYEKMQ (reference sequence). This CDR3 is 15 amino acids long. V lost 0 bases and J lost 1, with 8 bases in between. DNA for the CDR3: TGTGCCAGCAGCTTAGGGGCTAGCGGCACAGATACGCAGTATTTT. Its translation: CASSLGASGTDTQYF.

The V gene is TRBV2, the J gene TRBJ2-5; TRBD2 matches at 9 bases. The CDR3 spans 11 residues. In germline, CDR1 is SNHLY, CDR2 FYNNEI. Unmatched junction bases numbered 1, after V lost 7 bases and J lost 7 bases. The CDR3 reads CASKLAGTQYF. Here the CDR3 DNA reads TGTGCCAGCAAACTAGCGGGGACCCAGTACTTC.

The gene calls are TRBV19 and TRBJ2-6; D uncertain. The CDR3 has 13 amino acids. CDR1 and CDR2 (germline): LNHDA, SQIVND (reference sequence). V lost 7 bases to trimming and J lost 4 bases, with 8 bases between them. Here the CDR3 DNA reads TGTGCCAGTATGAAGGCGGGGGCCAACGTCCTGACTTTC. Translating it yields CASMKAGANVLTF. Using reference TRBV19 and TRBJ2-6 for the parts outside the CDR3, the full variable domain is DGGITQSPKYLFRKEGQNVTLSCEQNLNHDAMYWYRQDPGQGLRLIYYSQIVNDFQKGDIAEGYSVSREKKESFPLTVTSAQKNPTAFYLCASMKAGANVLTFGAGSRLTVL.

CDR3 in DNA: TGCGCCAGCAGACACACCGAGAACACCGGGGAGCTGTTTTTT. It specifies CASRHTENTGELFF. The genes are TRBV5-1 and TRBJ2-2, with D hard to call. The CDR3 totals 14 residues. Trimming took 5 bases from V and 1 from J, leaving 9 bases between them. The V gene's germline CDR1 is SGHRS and CDR2 YFSETQ.

The chain has TRBV7-9 and TRBJ2-2; D is possibly TRBD1 (5 bases). From germline, CDR1 is SEHNR and CDR2 FQNEAQ (reference sequence). The CDR3 is 17 residues long. V shed 2 bases and J shed 5 bases, with 18 bases lying between them. The CDR3 region has the DNA TGTGCCAGCAGCTTATACGGTATCGCGGCAGGGACCGGGGAGCTGTTTTTT. Protein product: CASSLYGIAAGTGELFF.

CDR3 in amino acids: CASSLGGDRGRYEQYF. As DNA, the CDR3 is TGTGCCAGCAGCTTAGGCGGGGACAGGGGGCGCTACGAGCAGTACTTC. The genes are TRBV13 and TRBJ2-7; TRBD1 aligns across 12 bases. Germline assignment: CDR1 PRHDT and CDR2 FYEKMQ (reference sequence). V shed 0 bases, J shed 3 bases, and the junction held 3 bases outside the gene matches. The CDR3 is 16 amino acids.

This chain links TRBV9 with TRBJ2-1; maybe TRBD2 (6 bases). The CDR3 spans 12 residues. Germline CDR1 reads SGDLS; CDR2 reads YYNGEE. V was cut by 7 bases and J by 6 bases, with 11 bases left in between. The DNA of the CDR3 is TGTGCCAGCGGGAGGTCAGGCAATGAGCAGTTCTTC. Protein sequence: CASGRSGNEQFF.